This T cell receptor beta chain is drawn from a study of blood T cell repertoires in COVID-19. Study context: Samples came from the United States, Italy and Spain, spanning acute and convalescent COVID-19.

Original methodology: Nucleated cell counts were estimated from reference gene primer amplification. This table comes from immunoSEQ multiplex PCR, and its TCRdb copy is limited to in-frame clones, with some not included. V and J calls and clone size follow that table, whereas D and trimming were derived from the DNA. The profile shows roughly 140,000 clones, 65% to 90% of them singletons. This CDR3 spans 12 amino acids. Deletions cut 4 bases from V and 8 bases from J, with 9 bases between. The germline gives CDR1 SGHVS, CDR2 FQNEAQ. The clonotype originates from a man in his sixties or seventies with acute or convalescent COVID-19. The chain combines TRBV7-8 with TRBJ2-1, with D possibly being TRBD2 (5 bases). The sample comprised peripheral blood. CDR3 in amino acids: CASSSGRHEQFF. DNA of the CDR3: TGTGCCAGCAGCTCGGGGAGACATGAGCAGTTCTTC.